These 25 T cell receptor beta chains originate from one sample sequenced in a study of T cell responses to AZD1222 COVID-19 vaccine. Profiled with immunoSEQ multiplex PCR; TCRdb holds only in-frame clones, not every one. The sample consists of approximately 170,000 clones, roughly 94% of them appearing once. Sequenced here: peripheral blood, sampled 28 days after the second AZD1222 dose. Receptors were obtained from an adult who received the AZD1222 COVID-19 vaccine.

The V gene is TRBV15, the J gene TRBJ1-1; the match to TRBD1 covers 10 bases. CDR1 and CDR2 (germline): LNHNV, YYDKDF (reference sequence). The CDR3 sequence is 19 residues long. Germline trimming cut 0 bases from V and 5 bases from J; bases unmatched to any gene: 15. The CDR3 nucleotides are TGTGCCACCAGCAGAGATGCGTGGACAGGGGGGGATCTAGAAACTGAAGCTTTCTTT. It codes for CATSRDAWTGGDLETEAFF.

By sample share, this clone is medium-sized. The rearrangement links TRBV10-1 to TRBJ1-6; the D gene is possibly TRBD1 (6 bases). CDR3 length equals 11 residues. CDR1 is WNHNN and CDR2 is SYGVQD in the germline V gene (reference sequence). V was clipped by 6 bases and J by 9 bases, with 6 bases between them. CDR3 in DNA: TGCGCCAGCAGACAGGGTTCACCCCTCCACTTT. Protein: CASRQGSPLHF.

The sample holds a few counts of this clone. The rearrangement links TRBV6-5 to TRBJ2-7, with D possibly matching TRBD2 (6 bases). V lost 2 bases, J lost 5 bases, and 10 bases lay in between. CDR3 length: 13 amino acids. Germline lookup yields CDR1 MNHEY and CDR2 SVGAGI. In DNA, the CDR3 is TGTGCCAGCAGTTACGGGGGAGGTAACGAGCAGTACTTC. Its protein is CASSYGGGNEQYF.

A remark on this clone: Additional DNA sequences in this sample encode the identical CDR3. This chain joins TRBV7-3 and TRBJ2-1; a possible D gene is TRBD2 (6 bases). The CDR3 contains 15 residues. CDR1 and CDR2 (germline): SGHTA, FQGTGA. V lost 5 bases to trimming and J lost 4 bases, with 15 bases between them. CDR3: CASSPTGGSYNEQFF. The CDR3 bases are TGTGCCAGCAGCCCCACCGGGGGATCGTACAATGAGCAGTTCTTC.

V usage is TRBV18 and J usage is TRBJ1-4; possibly TRBD1 for D (5 bases). The CDR3 runs 15 residues. V was shortened by 3 bases and J by 3 bases, with 11 bases between the two germline ends. The germline CDR1 and CDR2 sequences are KGHSH and LQKENI. The CDR3 sequence: CASSPPGLPNEKLFF. The CDR3 region has the DNA TGTGCCAGCTCACCTCCGGGACTGCCTAATGAAAAACTGTTTTTT.

V gene TRBV5-4 combines with J gene TRBJ1-1, with TRBD1 as a possible D gene (5 bases). V shed 4 bases and J shed 0 bases, with 16 bases lying between them. The CDR3 spans 16 residues. Germline CDR1 and CDR2: SGHNT and YYREEE (reference sequence). CDR3 DNA: TGTGCCAGCAGCCCCGCGGAGTTGGGGCTGAACACTGAAGCTTTCTTT. Protein: CASSPAELGLNTEAFF.

The rearrangement uses TRBV6-2 or TRBV6-3 and TRBJ2-1; 7 bases line up with TRBD1. The CDR3 spans 14 residues. J lost 9 bases, V lost 6 bases, and 11 bases had no gene match. Germline values: CDR1 MNHEY, CDR2 SVGEGT. Here the CDR3 reads CASSSGDRGGEQFF. CDR3 coding DNA: TGTGCCAGCAGCTCAGGGGACAGAGGGGGTGAGCAGTTCTTC.

As DNA, the CDR3 is TGTGCCAGCAGTAACGCGGACAGGGCGGGAGATGGCTACACCTTC. Translation: CASSNADRAGDGYTF. The V gene is TRBV6-5, the J gene TRBJ1-2; 8 nucleotides align to TRBD1. CDR1 MNHEY and CDR2 SVGAGI come from the germline V gene. V shed 5 bases, J shed 6 bases, and the junction held 11 bases outside the gene matches. This CDR3 comprises 15 residues.

V usage is TRBV12-3 or TRBV12-4 and J usage is TRBJ2-1; weak D call: TRBD2 (6 bases). This CDR3 comprises 13 residues. The germline V and J ends were trimmed by 3 bases and 6 bases, with 9 bases remaining between them. DNA for the CDR3: TGTGCCAGCAGTTTGGAGGGATTCAATGAGCAGTTCTTC. Translating it yields CASSLEGFNEQFF.

The chain recombines TRBV9 with TRBJ2-2, with D hard to call. The CDR3 totals 13 residues. Germline V CDR1 and CDR2: SGDLS, YYNGEE. V was pared by 7 bases and J by 5 bases, with 12 bases between. CDR3 coding DNA: TGTGCCAGCCAGCTCGACCCGACCGGGGAGCTGTTTTTT. Protein: CASQLDPTGELFF. Full variable domain (remainder filled in from reference TRBV9 and TRBJ2-2): DSGVTQTPKHLITATGQRVTLRCSPRSGDLSVYWYQQSLDQGLQFLIQYYNGEERAKGNILERFSAQQFPDLHSELNLSSLELGDSALYFCASQLDPTGELFFGEGSRLTVL.

The chain couples TRBV15 to TRBJ1-3; no definite D call. Trimming shortened V by 5 bases and J by 1 base, and 9 bases separated the two germline ends. CDR1 LNHNV and CDR2 YYDKDF come from the germline V gene (reference sequence). There are 14 residues in the CDR3. CDR3: CATSASGSGNTIYF. CDR3 in DNA: TGTGCCACCAGCGCCAGCGGGTCTGGAAACACCATATATTTT.

This chain joins TRBV6-5 and TRBJ1-1; D is undetermined. V dropped 0 bases and J dropped 1 base, with 6 bases sitting between them. Germline CDR1 MNHEY, CDR2 SVGAGI. The CDR3 runs to 14 residues. The CDR3 DNA follows: TGTGCCAGCAGTTACTCGATTTGGAACACTGAAGCTTTCTTT. It specifies CASSYSIWNTEAFF.

V gene TRBV9 combines with J gene TRBJ2-5, with TRBD2 matching 8 bases. CDR3 length: 14 amino acids. V lost 6 bases, J lost 2 bases, and 6 bases stayed unmatched. In germline, CDR1 is SGDLS, CDR2 YYNGEE. The CDR3 loop reads CASTPSGSQETQYF. For the CDR3, the DNA is TGTGCCAGCACGCCTAGCGGGTCACAAGAGACCCAGTACTTC.

The chain couples TRBV10-1 to TRBJ2-3; TRBD2 might be the D (6 bases). Per germline, CDR1 WNHNN and CDR2 SYGVQD (reference sequence). Trimming stripped 6 bases from V and 1 base from J, with 17 bases between. The CDR3 consists of 16 residues. CDR3 in amino acids: CASSPSGRGRTDTQYF. The DNA for the CDR3 is TGCGCCAGCAGCCCCAGTGGGCGGGGACGCACAGATACGCAGTATTTT.

This clone appeared once. Because the CDR3's place on the DNA is in doubt, the DNA is left out and the CDR3 is given as listed by TCRdb. The chain links TRBV19 to TRBJ1-1; TRBD1, the D gene given by the table, was not confirmed from the DNA. CDR1 and CDR2 (germline): LNHDA, SQIVND (reference sequence). The CDR3 totals 16 residues, both ends included. The CDR3 region is CASSILATGLNTEAFF.

The rearrangement joins TRBV4-1 to TRBJ1-6; no clear D gene. V shed 0 bases and J shed 6 bases, with 6 bases lying between them. Germline CDR1 MGHRA, CDR2 YSYEKL. CDR3 length: 14 residues. The CDR3 nucleotides read TGCGCCAGCAGCCAAGAAAGGGCTAATTCACCCCTCCACTTT. Amino acid sequence: CASSQERANSPLHF.

The CDR3 nucleotides read TGTGCCAGCAGCCCGGGACACTACGAGCAGTACTTC. Protein product: CASSPGHYEQYF. This chain joins TRBV5-6 and TRBJ2-7; D possibly corresponds to TRBD1 (6 bases). Germline lookup yields CDR1 SGHDT and CDR2 YYEEEE. CDR3 length: 12 residues. V was clipped by 4 bases and J by 3 bases, with 8 bases between them.

This clone was recorded only once. V gene TRBV6-5 combines with J gene TRBJ2-5; tentatively, D is TRBD2 (6 bases). CDR3 length equals 13 residues. V lost 0 bases to trimming and J lost 4 bases, with 6 bases between them. Germline-derived CDR1 and CDR2 are MNHEY and SVGAGI. The DNA for the CDR3 is TGTGCCAGCAGTTACTCGGAGGGAGAGACCCAGTACTTC. Amino acid sequence: CASSYSEGETQYF.

This chain connects TRBV19 to TRBJ2-1; tentative D call: TRBD1 (6 bases). Germline loops: CDR1 LNHDA, CDR2 SQIVND (reference sequence). V lost 5 bases, J lost 6 bases, and 17 bases lay in between. This CDR3 contains 15 residues. CDR3 in amino acids: CASSYTGLRGNEQFF. The CDR3 DNA is TGTGCCAGTAGTTATACAGGGTTGCGCGGCAATGAGCAGTTCTTC. Full variable domain (missing parts from reference TRBV19 and TRBJ2-1): DGGITQSPKYLFRKEGQNVTLSCEQNLNHDAMYWYRQDPGQGLRLIYYSQIVNDFQKGDIAEGYSVSREKKESFPLTVTSAQKNPTAFYLCASSYTGLRGNEQFFGPGTRLTVL.

The V gene is TRBV4-2, the J gene TRBJ1-5; 9 bases are shared with TRBD1. The CDR3 spans 17 residues. Germline lookup yields CDR1 LGHNA and CDR2 YNFKEQ. Unmatched junction bases numbered 10, after V lost 0 bases and J lost 7 bases. Here the CDR3 DNA reads TGTGCCAGCAGCCAAGATGACGACAGGGGGTCTAGCCAGCCCCAGCATTTT. Translation: CASSQDDDRGSSQPQHF.

This chain uses TRBV21-1 with TRBJ1-2; the D call TRBD1 from the table was never checked on the DNA. TRBV21-1 corresponds to a pseudogene. This CDR3 has 16 amino acids. The CDR3 region has the DNA TGTGCCAGCAGCAAAGGGTGGACAGGGCTGGGCTATGGCTACACCTTC. Its translation: CASSKGWTGLGYGYTF.

This clone was recorded only once. This chain joins TRBV19 and TRBJ2-3; maybe TRBD1 (5 bases). The CDR3 extends over 11 amino acids. Germline loops: CDR1 LNHDA, CDR2 SQIVND (reference sequence). V was cut by 4 bases and J by 6 bases, with 5 bases left in between. This chain's CDR3 is CASSNRDTQYF. The CDR3 region has the DNA TGTGCCAGTAGTAACAGGGATACGCAGTATTTT. The entire variable domain, with the rest obtained from reference TRBV19 and TRBJ2-3, is as follows: DGGITQSPKYLFRKEGQNVTLSCEQNLNHDAMYWYRQDPGQGLRLIYYSQIVNDFQKGDIAEGYSVSREKKESFPLTVTSAQKNPTAFYLCASSNRDTQYFGPGTRLTVL.

CDR3 nucleotides: TGTGCCACCGGACAGGGCCCGAACACCGGGGAGCTGTTTTTT. Amino acid sequence: CATGQGPNTGELFF. This chain links TRBV10-3 with TRBJ2-2; 8 positions match TRBD1. Looked up from germline, CDR1 is ENHRY and CDR2 is SYGVKD. CDR3 length equals 14 residues. J lost 0 bases, V lost 10 bases, and 4 bases had no gene match.

This clone appeared once. The chain carries TRBV5-1 and TRBJ2-2, with TRBD1 matching 7 bases. Unmatched junction bases numbered 6, after V lost 4 bases and J lost 0 bases. This CDR3 has 16 amino acids. Germline V gene lookup returns CDR1 SGHRS and CDR2 YFSETQ. The CDR3 DNA is TGCGCCAGCAGCAGGACAGGAAACGCGAACACCGGGGAGCTGTTTTTT. Its protein product is CASSRTGNANTGELFF.

This rearrangement joins TRBV19 to TRBJ1-2; D perhaps matches TRBD1 (5 bases). This CDR3 comprises 15 residues. V was cut by 4 bases and J by 1 base, with 13 bases left in between. CDR1 LNHDA and CDR2 SQIVND come from the germline V gene (reference sequence). CDR3 residues: CASSTSGRGNYGYTF. CDR3 sequence (DNA): TGTGCCAGTAGTACGTCGGGGCGAGGTAACTATGGCTACACCTTC. Supplemented by reference TRBV19 and TRBJ1-2, the full variable domain reads DGGITQSPKYLFRKEGQNVTLSCEQNLNHDAMYWYRQDPGQGLRLIYYSQIVNDFQKGDIAEGYSVSREKKESFPLTVTSAQKNPTAFYLCASSTSGRGNYGYTFGSGTRLTVV.